The rows below give T cell receptor beta chains drawn from one sample of a study of T cells in narcolepsy. The method was immunoSEQ multiplex PCR; TCRdb's version includes in-frame clones alone and lacks a portion of them. The table has 25,000 to 35,000 clones, roughly 80% seen once. Specimen: memory (CD45RA-) CD4+ T cells from blood. These TCRs come from a human donor in good health. Both conserved end residues are part of each CDR3. D genes are given only for firm matches. Rows may omit the clone size; those that give it use once, few, many or a size class.

d_call | clone_size | j_call | v_call | cdr3_nt | cdr3_aa
TRBD1 | - | TRBJ1-5 | TRBV30 | TGTGCCTGGGACAGGGCGGGTCAGCCCCAGCATTTT | CAWDRAGQPQHF
TRBD1 | few | TRBJ1-1 | TRBV14 | TGTGCCAGCAGCCAAGATATGACAGGGAGAACTGAAGCTTTCTTT | CASSQDMTGRTEAFF
TRBD1 | - | TRBJ1-1 | TRBV6-1 | TGTGCCAGCAGTGTTGAGACAGGGGGCCGGAGGAACACTGAAGCTTTCTTT | CASSVETGGRRNTEAFF
- | - | TRBJ2-3 | TRBV10-1 | TGCGCCAGCAGCTCCCCGGGGTTCCCGGCGCAGTATTTT | CASSSPGFPAQYF
- | - | TRBJ1-6 | TRBV27 | TGTGCCAGCAGTTTGAGGGGTAATTCACCCCTCCACTTT | CASSLRGNSPLHF
TRBD1 | - | TRBJ2-7 | TRBV7-7 | TGTGCCAGCAGCGTAAAGACAGGGACCGAGCAGTACTTC | CASSVKTGTEQYF
- | once | TRBJ2-1 | TRBV6-6 | TGTGCCAGCAGGGACCTCAGGACAGAATTTTACAATGAGCAGTTCTTC | CASRDLRTEFYNEQFF
TRBD1 | - | TRBJ1-2 | TRBV2 | TGTGCCAGCGGACGGACAGGTACTAACTATGGCTACACCTTC | CASGRTGTNYGYTF
- | once | TRBJ1-1 | TRBV18 | TGTGCCAGCTCACCACCGAAGACATTGAACACTGAAGCTTTCTTT | CASSPPKTLNTEAFF
- | - | TRBJ1-2 | TRBV25-1 | TGTGCCAGCAGTGAATATACAGGAAAAAGCGGCTACACCTTC | CASSEYTGKSGYTF
TRBD1 | - | TRBJ1-1 | TRBV6-5 | TGTGCCAGCAGGGAAAGACAGGGCAACACTGAAGCTTTCTTT | CASRERQGNTEAFF
TRBD2 | - | TRBJ2-7 | TRBV6-5 | TGTGCCAGCAGGTTAGCGGGGGGAGCGTCCTACGAGCAGTACTTC | CASRLAGGASYEQYF
- | - | TRBJ2-1 | TRBV9 | TGTGCCAGCAGCGTAGGCTCGGTCGGCAATGAGCAGTTCTTC | CASSVGSVGNEQFF
TRBD1 | - | TRBJ2-7 | TRBV6-5 | TGTGCCAGCAGTTACCTAAGAGGGGGCGCAAGCTTC | CASSYLRGGASF
- | - | TRBJ1-5 | TRBV28 | TGTGCCAGAAGCAGGGGCAATCAGCCCCAGCATTTT | CARSRGNQPQHF